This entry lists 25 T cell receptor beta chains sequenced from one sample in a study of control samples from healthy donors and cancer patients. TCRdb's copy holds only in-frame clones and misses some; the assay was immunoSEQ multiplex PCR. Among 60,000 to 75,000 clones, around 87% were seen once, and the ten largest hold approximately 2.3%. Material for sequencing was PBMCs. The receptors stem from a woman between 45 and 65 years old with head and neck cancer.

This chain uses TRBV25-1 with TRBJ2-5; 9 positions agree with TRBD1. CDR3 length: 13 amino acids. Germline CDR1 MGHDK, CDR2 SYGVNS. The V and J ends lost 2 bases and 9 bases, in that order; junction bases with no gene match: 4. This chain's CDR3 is CASSEGDRGSQYF. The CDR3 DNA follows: TGTGCCAGCAGTGAAGGCGACAGGGGGTCCCAGTACTTC.

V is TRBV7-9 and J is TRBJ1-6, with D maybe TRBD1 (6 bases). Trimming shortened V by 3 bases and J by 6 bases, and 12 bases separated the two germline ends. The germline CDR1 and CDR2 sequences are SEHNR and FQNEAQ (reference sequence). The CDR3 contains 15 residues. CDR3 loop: CASSLTGSFNSPLHF. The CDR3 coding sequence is TGTGCCAGCAGCTTGACAGGCTCTTTTAATTCACCCCTCCACTTT.

The CDR3 is CASSKSGGRNEKLFF. For the CDR3, the DNA is TGTGCCAGCAGTAAGTCAGGGGGCCGGAATGAAAAACTGTTTTTT. V and J are TRBV6-5 and TRBJ1-4; 8 positions match TRBD1. CDR1 is MNHEY and CDR2 is SVGAGI in the germline V gene. The CDR3 runs to 15 residues. J was trimmed by 5 bases and V by 5 bases; bases with no gene match: 7.

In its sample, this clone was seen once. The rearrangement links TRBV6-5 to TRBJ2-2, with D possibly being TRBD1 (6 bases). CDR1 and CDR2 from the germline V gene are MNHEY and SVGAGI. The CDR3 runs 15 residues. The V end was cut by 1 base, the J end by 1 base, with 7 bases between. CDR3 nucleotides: TGTGCCAGCAGTTACTGGGACAAGAACACCGGGGAGCTGTTTTTT. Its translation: CASSYWDKNTGELFF.

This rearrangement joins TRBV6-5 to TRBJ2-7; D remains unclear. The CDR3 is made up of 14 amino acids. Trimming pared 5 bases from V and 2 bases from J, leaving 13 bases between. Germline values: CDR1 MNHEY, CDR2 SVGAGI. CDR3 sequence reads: CASSLRDGPYEQYF. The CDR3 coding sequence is TGTGCCAGCAGTCTAAGAGACGGCCCCTACGAGCAGTACTTC.

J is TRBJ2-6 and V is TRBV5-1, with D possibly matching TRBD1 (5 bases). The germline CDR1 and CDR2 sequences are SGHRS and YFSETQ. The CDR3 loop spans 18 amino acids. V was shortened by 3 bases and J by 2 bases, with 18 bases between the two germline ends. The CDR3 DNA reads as TGCGCCAGCAGCTCAGAGACAGCCCGATTAACTGGGGCCAACGTCCTGACTTTC. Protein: CASSSETARLTGANVLTF.

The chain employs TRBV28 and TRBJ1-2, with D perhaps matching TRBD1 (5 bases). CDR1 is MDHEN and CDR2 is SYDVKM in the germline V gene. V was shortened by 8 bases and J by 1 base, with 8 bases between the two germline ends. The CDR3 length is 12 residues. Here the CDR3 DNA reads TGTGCCAGCCAGACAGTTAACTATGGCTACACCTTC. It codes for CASQTVNYGYTF.

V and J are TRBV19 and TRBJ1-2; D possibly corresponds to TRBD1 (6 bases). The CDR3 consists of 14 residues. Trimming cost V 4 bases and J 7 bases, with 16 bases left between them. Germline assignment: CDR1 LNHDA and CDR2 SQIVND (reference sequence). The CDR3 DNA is TGTGCCAGTAGTACCCTTACAGGGCTCCGTGGCTACACCTTC. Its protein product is CASSTLTGLRGYTF. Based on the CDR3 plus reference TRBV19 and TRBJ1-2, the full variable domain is DGGITQSPKYLFRKEGQNVTLSCEQNLNHDAMYWYRQDPGQGLRLIYYSQIVNDFQKGDIAEGYSVSREKKESFPLTVTSAQKNPTAFYLCASSTLTGLRGYTFGSGTRLTVV.

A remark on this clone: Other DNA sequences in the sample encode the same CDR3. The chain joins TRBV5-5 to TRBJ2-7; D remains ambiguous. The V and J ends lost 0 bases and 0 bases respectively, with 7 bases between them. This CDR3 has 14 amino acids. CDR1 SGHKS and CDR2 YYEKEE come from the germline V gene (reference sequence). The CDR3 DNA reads TGTGCCAGCAGCTTGGTGGGTCGCTCCTACGAGCAGTACTTC. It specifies CASSLVGRSYEQYF. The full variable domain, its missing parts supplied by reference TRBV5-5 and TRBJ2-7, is DAGVTQSPTHLIKTRGQQVTLRCSPISGHKSVSWYQQVLGQGPQFIFQYYEKEERGRGNFPDRFSARQFPNYSSELNVNALLLGDSALYLCASSLVGRSYEQYFGPGTRLTVT.

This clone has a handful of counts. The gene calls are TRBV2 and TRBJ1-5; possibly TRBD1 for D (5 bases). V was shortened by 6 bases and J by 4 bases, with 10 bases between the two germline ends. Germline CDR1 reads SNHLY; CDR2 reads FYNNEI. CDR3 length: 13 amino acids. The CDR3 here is CASSRVLNQPQHF. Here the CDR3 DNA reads TGTGCCAGCAGCAGGGTGCTTAATCAGCCCCAGCATTTT. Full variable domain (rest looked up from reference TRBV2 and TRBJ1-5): EPEVTQTPSHQVTQMGQEVILRCVPISNHLYFYWYRQILGQKVEFLVSFYNNEISEKSEIFDDQFSVERPDGSNFTLKIRSTKLEDSAMYFCASSRVLNQPQHFGDGTRLSIL.

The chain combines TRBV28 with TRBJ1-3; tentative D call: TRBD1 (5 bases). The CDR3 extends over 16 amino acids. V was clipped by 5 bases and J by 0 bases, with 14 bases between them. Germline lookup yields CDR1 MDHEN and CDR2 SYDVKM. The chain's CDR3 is CASSQLDTYSGNTIYF. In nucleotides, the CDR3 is TGTGCCAGCAGTCAATTGGACACATACTCTGGAAACACCATATATTTT.

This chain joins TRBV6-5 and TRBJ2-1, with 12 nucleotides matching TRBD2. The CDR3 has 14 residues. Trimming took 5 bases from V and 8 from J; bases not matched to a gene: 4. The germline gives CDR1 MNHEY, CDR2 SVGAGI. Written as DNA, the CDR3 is TGTGCCAGCAGTACCGGACTAGCGGGGCATGAGCAGTTCTTC. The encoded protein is CASSTGLAGHEQFF.

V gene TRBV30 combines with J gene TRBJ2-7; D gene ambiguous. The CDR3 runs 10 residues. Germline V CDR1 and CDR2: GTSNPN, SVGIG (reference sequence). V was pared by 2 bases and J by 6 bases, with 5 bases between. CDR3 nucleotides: TGTGCCTGGAGTAAGGTCGAGCAGTACTTC. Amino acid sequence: CAWSKVEQYF.

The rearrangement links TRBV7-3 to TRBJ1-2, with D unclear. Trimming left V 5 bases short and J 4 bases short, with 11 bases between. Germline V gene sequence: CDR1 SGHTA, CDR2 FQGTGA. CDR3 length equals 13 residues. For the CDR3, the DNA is TGTGCCAGCAGCCCGAATCGGGGCTATGGCTACACCTTC. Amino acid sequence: CASSPNRGYGYTF. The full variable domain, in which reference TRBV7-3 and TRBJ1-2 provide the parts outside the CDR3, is GAGVSQTPSNKVTEKGKYVELRCDPISGHTALYWYRQSLGQGPEFLIYFQGTGAADDSGLPNDRFFAVRPEGSVSTLKIQRTERGDSAVYLCASSPNRGYGYTFGSGTRLTVV.

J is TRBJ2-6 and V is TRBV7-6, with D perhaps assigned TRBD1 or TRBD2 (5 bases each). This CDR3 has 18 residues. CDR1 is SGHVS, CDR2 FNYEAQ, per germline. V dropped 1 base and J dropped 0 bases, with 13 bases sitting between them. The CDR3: CASSLVKGPNSGANVLTF. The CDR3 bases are TGTGCCAGCAGCTTAGTAAAGGGACCGAACTCTGGGGCCAACGTCCTGACTTTC.

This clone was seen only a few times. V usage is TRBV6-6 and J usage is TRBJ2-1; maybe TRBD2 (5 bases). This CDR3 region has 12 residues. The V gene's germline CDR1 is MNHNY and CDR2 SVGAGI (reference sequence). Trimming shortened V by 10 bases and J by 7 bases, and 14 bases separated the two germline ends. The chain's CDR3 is CATLASQNEQFF. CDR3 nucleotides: TGTGCCACACTGGCTAGCCAGAATGAGCAGTTCTTC.

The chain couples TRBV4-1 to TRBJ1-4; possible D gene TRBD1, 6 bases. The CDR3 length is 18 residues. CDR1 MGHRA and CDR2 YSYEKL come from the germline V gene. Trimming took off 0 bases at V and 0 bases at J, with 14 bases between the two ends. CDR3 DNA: TGCGCCAGCAGCCAAGAATTCCGGGGGCCGGCAACTAATGAAAAACTGTTTTTT. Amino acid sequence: CASSQEFRGPATNEKLFF.

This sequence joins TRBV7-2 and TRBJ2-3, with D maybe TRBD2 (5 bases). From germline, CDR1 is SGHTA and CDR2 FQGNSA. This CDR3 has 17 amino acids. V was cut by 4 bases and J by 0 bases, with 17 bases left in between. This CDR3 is CASSSFQQRSSTDTQYF. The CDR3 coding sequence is TGTGCCAGCAGCTCCTTCCAACAGCGGTCCAGCACAGATACGCAGTATTTT.

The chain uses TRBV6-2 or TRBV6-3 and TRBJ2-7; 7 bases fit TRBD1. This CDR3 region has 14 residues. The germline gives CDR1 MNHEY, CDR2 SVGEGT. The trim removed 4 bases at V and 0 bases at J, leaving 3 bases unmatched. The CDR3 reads CASSSGQLSYEQYF. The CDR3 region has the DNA TGTGCCAGCAGTTCGGGACAGCTCTCCTACGAGCAGTACTTC.

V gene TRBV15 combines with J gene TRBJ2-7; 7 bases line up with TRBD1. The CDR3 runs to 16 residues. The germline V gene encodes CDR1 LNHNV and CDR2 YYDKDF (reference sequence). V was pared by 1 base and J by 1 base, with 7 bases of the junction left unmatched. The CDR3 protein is CATSRAPGTESYEQYF. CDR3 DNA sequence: TGTGCCACCAGCAGAGCCCCCGGGACAGAGTCCTACGAGCAGTACTTC.

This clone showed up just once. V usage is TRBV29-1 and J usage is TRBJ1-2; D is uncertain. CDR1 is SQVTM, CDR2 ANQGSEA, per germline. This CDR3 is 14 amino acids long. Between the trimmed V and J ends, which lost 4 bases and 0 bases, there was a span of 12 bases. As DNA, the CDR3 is TGCAGCGTTGCTACCGGGAGCACTAACTATGGCTACACCTTC. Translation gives CSVATGSTNYGYTF.

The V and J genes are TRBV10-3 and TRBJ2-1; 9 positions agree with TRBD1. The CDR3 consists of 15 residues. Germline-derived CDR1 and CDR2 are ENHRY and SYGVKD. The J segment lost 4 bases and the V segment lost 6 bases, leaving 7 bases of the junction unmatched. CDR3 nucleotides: TGTGCCATCAGAGCAACAGGGGGCGATTACAATGAGCAGTTCTTC. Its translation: CAIRATGGDYNEQFF.

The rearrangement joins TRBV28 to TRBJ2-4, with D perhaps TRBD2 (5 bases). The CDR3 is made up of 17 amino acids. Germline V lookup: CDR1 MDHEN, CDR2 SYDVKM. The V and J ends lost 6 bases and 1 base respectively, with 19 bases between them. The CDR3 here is CASSPQLRASAKNIQYF. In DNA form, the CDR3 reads TGTGCCAGCAGCCCTCAGCTGAGGGCCTCCGCCAAAAACATTCAGTACTTC.

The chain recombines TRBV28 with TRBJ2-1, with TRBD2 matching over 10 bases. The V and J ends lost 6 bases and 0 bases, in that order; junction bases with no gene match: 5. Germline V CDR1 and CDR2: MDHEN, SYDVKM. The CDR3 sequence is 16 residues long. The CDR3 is CASSRASGGSYNEQFF. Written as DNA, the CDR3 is TGTGCCAGCAGCCGCGCTAGCGGGGGCTCCTACAATGAGCAGTTCTTC.

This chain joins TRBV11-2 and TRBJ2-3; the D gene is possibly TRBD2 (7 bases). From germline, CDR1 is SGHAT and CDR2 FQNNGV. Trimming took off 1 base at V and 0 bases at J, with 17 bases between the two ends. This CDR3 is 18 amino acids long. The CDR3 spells CASSLGAGAVFSTDTQYF. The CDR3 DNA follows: TGTGCCAGCAGCTTAGGGGCGGGGGCTGTCTTCAGCACAGATACGCAGTATTTT.